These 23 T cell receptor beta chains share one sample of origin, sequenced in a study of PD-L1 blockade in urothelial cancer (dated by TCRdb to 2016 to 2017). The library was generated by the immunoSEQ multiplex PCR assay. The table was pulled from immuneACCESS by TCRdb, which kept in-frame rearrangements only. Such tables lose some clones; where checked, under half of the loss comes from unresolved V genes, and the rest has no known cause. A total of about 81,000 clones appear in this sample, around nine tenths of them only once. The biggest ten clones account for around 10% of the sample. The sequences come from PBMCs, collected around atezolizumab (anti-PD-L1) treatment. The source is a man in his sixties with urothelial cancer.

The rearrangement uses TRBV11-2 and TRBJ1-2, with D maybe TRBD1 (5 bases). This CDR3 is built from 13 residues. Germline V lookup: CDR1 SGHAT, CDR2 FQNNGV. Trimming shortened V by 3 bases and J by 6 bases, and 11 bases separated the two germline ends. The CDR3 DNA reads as TGTGCCAGCAGCTTTGACAGAGATCATGGCTACACCTTC. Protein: CASSFDRDHGYTF. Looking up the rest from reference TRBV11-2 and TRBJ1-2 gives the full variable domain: EAGVAQSPRYKIIEKRQSVAFWCNPISGHATLYWYQQILGQGPKLLIQFQNNGVVDDSQLPKDRFSAERLKGVDSTLKIQPAKLEDSAVYLCASSFDRDHGYTFGSGTRLTVV.

As DNA, the CDR3 is TGTGCCAGCAGCGCCGGGACAGGGGTCACAGATACGCAGTATTTT. This encodes CASSAGTGVTDTQYF. The chain combines TRBV2 with TRBJ2-3, with 10 bases matching TRBD1. J lost 2 bases, V lost 6 bases, and 5 bases had no gene match. This CDR3 has 15 residues. Germline CDR1 is SNHLY and CDR2 is FYNNEI.

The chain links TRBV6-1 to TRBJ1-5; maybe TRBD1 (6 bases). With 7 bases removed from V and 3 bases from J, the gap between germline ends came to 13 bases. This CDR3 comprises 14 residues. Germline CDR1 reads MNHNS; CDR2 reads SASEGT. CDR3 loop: CASNPGQYNQPQHF. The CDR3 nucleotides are TGTGCCAGCAACCCAGGACAGTACAATCAGCCCCAGCATTTT.

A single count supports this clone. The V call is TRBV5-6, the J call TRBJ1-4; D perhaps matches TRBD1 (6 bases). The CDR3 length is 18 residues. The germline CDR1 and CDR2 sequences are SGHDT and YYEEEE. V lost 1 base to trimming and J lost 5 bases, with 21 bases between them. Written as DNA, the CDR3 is TGTGCCAGCAGCTTGTATTGGGGGGGGCGCGTCCGAAATGAAAAACTGTTTTTT. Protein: CASSLYWGGRVRNEKLFF.

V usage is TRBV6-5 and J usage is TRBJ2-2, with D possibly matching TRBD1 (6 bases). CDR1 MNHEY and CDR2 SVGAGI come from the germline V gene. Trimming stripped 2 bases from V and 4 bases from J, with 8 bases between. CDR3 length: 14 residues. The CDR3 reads CASSYQGSTGELFF. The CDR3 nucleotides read TGTGCCAGCAGTTACCAGGGGAGCACCGGGGAGCTGTTTTTT.

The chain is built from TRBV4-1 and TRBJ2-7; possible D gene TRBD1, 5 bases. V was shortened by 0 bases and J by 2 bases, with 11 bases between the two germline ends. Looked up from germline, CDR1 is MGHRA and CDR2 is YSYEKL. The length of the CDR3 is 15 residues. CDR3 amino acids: CASSQERQGPYEQYF. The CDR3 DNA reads TGCGCCAGCAGCCAAGAACGTCAGGGTCCCTACGAGCAGTACTTC.

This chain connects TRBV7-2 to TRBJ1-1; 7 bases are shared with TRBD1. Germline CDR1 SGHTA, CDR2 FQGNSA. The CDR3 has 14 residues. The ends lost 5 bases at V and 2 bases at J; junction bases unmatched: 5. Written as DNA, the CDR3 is TGTGCCAGCAGCCTCGACAGGGATAACACTGAAGCTTTCTTT. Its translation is CASSLDRDNTEAFF.

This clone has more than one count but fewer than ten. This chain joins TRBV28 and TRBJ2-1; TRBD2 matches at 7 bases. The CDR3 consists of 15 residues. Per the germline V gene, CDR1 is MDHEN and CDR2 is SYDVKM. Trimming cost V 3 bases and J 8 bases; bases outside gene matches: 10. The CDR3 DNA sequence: TGTGCCAGCAGTTTGACGCTAGCGGCTACTTATGAGCAGTTCTTC. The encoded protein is CASSLTLAATYEQFF.

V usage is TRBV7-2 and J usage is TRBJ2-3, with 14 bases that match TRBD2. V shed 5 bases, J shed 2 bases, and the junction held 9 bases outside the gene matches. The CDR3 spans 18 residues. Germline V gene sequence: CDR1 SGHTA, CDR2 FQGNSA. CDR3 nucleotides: TGTGCCAGCAGCCCGCACCCGGGACTAGCGGGGGACACAGATACGCAGTATTTT. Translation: CASSPHPGLAGDTDTQYF.

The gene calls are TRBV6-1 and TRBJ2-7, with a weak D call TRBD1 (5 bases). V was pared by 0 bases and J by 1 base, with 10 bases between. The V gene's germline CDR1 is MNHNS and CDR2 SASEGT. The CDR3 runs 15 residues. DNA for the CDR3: TGTGCCAGCAGTGAAGCCTGGACAAGTTCCTACGAGCAGTACTTC. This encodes CASSEAWTSSYEQYF.

CDR3 protein: CASLRGDRQETQYF. The CDR3 DNA follows: TGTGCCAGCCTCCGAGGGGACAGACAAGAGACCCAGTACTTC. V gene TRBV28 combines with J gene TRBJ2-5; 7 bases are shared with TRBD1. The CDR3 is made up of 14 amino acids. Germline CDR1 MDHEN, CDR2 SYDVKM. The junction had 8 bases not matched to a gene; V was cut back by 8 bases and J by 2 bases.

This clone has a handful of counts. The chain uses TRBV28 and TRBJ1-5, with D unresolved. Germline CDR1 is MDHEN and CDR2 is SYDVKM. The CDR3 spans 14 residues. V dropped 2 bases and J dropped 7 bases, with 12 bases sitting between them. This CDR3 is CASSLLTGGQPQHF. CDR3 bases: TGTGCCAGCAGTTTACTGACCGGAGGACAGCCCCAGCATTTT.

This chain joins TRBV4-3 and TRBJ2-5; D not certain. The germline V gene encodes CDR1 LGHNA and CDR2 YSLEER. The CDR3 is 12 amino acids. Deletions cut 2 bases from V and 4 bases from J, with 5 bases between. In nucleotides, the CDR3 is TGCGCCAGCAGCCAACTCGGAGAGACCCAGTACTTC. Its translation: CASSQLGETQYF.

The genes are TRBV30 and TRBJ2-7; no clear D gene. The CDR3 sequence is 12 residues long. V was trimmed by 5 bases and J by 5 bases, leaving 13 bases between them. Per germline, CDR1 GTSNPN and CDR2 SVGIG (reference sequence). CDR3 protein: CAWSPNRDEQYF. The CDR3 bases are TGTGCCTGGTCCCCGAATCGCGACGAGCAGTACTTC.

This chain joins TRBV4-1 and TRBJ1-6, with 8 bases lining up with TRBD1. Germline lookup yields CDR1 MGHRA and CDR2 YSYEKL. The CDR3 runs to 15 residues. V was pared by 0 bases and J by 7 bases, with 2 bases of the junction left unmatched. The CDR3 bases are TGCGCCAGCAGCCAAGAGACAGGGGCCAATTCACCCCTCCACTTT. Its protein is CASSQETGANSPLHF.

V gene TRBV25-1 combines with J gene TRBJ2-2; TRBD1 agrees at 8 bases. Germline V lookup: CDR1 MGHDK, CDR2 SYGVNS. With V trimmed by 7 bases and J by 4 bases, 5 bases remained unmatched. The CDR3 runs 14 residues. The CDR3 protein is CASISDRATGELFF. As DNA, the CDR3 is TGTGCCAGCATATCGGACAGGGCCACCGGGGAGCTGTTTTTT.

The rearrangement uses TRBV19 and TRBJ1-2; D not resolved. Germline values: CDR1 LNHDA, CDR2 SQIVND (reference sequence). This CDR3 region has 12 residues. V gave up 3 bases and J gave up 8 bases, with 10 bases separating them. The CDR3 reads CASSMAGGGYTF. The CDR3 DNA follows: TGTGCCAGTAGTATGGCCGGAGGGGGCTACACCTTC.

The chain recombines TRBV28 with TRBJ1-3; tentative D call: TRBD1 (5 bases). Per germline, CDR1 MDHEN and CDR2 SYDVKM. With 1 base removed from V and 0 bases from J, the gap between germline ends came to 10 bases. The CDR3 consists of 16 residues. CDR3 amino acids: CASSLLGGSSGNTIYF. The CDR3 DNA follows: TGTGCCAGCAGTTTATTGGGGGGATCCTCTGGAAACACCATATATTTT.

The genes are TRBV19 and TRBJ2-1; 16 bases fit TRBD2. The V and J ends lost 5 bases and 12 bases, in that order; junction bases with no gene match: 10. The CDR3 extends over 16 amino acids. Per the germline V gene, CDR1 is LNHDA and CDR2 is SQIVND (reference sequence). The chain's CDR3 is CASSPSGGLAGGTQFF. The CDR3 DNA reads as TGTGCCAGTAGTCCCTCTGGGGGACTAGCGGGGGGGACGCAGTTCTTC. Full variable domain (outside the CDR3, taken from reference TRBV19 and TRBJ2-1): DGGITQSPKYLFRKEGQNVTLSCEQNLNHDAMYWYRQDPGQGLRLIYYSQIVNDFQKGDIAEGYSVSREKKESFPLTVTSAQKNPTAFYLCASSPSGGLAGGTQFFGPGTRLTVL.

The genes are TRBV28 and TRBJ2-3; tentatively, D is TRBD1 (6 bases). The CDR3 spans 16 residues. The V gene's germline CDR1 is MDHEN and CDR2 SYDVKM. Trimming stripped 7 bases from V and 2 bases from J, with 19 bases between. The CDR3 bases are TGTGCCAGCACCTCCCTATGGACAGACTCCACAGATACGCAGTATTTT. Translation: CASTSLWTDSTDTQYF.

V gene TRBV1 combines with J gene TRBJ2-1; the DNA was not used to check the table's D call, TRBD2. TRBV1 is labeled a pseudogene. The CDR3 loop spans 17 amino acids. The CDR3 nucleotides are TGCACCAGCAGCCACGGGACTAGCGGGGCCGGCTACAATGAGCAGTTCTTC. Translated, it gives CTSSHGTSGAGYNEQFF.

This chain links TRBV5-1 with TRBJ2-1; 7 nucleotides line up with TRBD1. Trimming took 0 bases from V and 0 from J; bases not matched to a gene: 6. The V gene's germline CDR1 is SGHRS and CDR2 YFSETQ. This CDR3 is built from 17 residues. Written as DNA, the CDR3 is TGCGCCAGCAGCTTGGCTTTCGCAGGGGGCTCCTACAATGAGCAGTTCTTC. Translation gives CASSLAFAGGSYNEQFF.

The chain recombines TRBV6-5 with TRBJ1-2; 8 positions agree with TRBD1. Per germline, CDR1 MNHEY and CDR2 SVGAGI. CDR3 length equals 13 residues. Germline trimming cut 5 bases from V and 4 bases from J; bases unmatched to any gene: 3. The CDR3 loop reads CASSADRAYGYTF. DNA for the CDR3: TGTGCCAGCAGTGCGGACAGGGCCTATGGCTACACCTTC.